These 15 T cell receptor beta chains were sequenced from one sample in a study of identical twins. TCRdb independently ran MiXCR on the 5' RACE reads; one entry per CDR3 protein. The table includes 640,000 or so distinct CDR3 sequences, around 5.7% detected once. Sequences were obtained from naive T cells sorted from blood. The receptor set was obtained from a man aged 18 to 29 in good health.

The V and J genes are TRBV4-1 and TRBJ2-7; no reliable D call. V was shortened by 1 base and J by 4 bases, with 14 bases between the two germline ends. This CDR3 has 15 residues. Per the germline V gene, CDR1 is MGHRA and CDR2 is YSYEKL. Here the CDR3 reads CASSQGPTGPYEQYV. CDR3 coding DNA: TGCGCCAGCAGCCAAGGGCCCACCGGGCCTTACGAGCAGTACGTC.

This clonotype came up a few times. The chain carries TRBV7-3 and TRBJ2-1, with D hard to call. In germline, CDR1 is SGHTA, CDR2 FQGTGA. This CDR3 is built from 13 residues. V was pared by 5 bases and J by 11 bases, with 16 bases between. The CDR3 here is CASSRFPGEQQFF. The CDR3 DNA reads TGTGCCAGCAGCCGATTCCCCGGCGAACAGCAGTTCTTC.

This clonotype was seen many times. The V call is TRBV5-6, the J call TRBJ2-7, with 7 bases that match TRBD1. The trim removed 3 bases at V and 1 base at J, leaving 4 bases unmatched. Germline CDR1 is SGHDT and CDR2 is YYEEEE. The CDR3 consists of 14 residues. CDR3 loop: CASSSGQISYEQYV. Written as DNA, the CDR3 is TGTGCCAGCAGCTCGGGACAGATTTCCTACGAGCAGTACGTC.

This clonotype was picked up many times. The chain has TRBV7-9 and TRBJ1-5; a weak D match, TRBD1 (5 bases). The CDR3 consists of 12 residues. V lost 2 bases and J 10 bases, leaving 9 bases between the germline ends. Germline CDR1 reads SEHNR; CDR2 reads FQNEAQ (reference sequence). CDR3 amino acids: CASSLPGHPQHF. CDR3 nucleotides: TGTGCCAGCAGCTTACCGGGGCACCCCCAGCATTTT. Based on the CDR3 plus reference TRBV7-9 and TRBJ1-5, the full variable domain is DTGVSQNPRHKITKRGQNVTFRCDPISEHNRLYWYRQTLGQGPEFLTYFQNEAQLEKSRLLSDRFSAERPKGSFSTLEIQRTEQGDSAMYLCASSLPGHPQHFGDGTRLSIL.

Details on this clonotype: A read error may explain this, as a much larger clone is one base away. The chain links TRBV12-3 or TRBV12-4 to TRBJ2-3; the match to TRBD2 covers 11 bases. With V trimmed by 6 bases and J by 7 bases, 3 bases remained unmatched. The CDR3 contains 13 residues. The CDR3 loop is CASRSTSGNTQYF. The CDR3 nucleotides read TGTGCCAGCAGATCGACTAGCGGGAATACGCAGTATTTT.

This chain links TRBV30 with TRBJ2-7, with D hard to call. Trimming took off 3 bases at V and 2 bases at J, with 8 bases between the two ends. Per germline, CDR1 GTSNPN and CDR2 SVGIG (reference sequence). The CDR3 has 12 residues. The CDR3 is CAWSGSAYEQYF. CDR3 DNA: TGTGCCTGGAGCGGCTCCGCCTACGAGCAGTACTTC.

The sample holds many counts of this clonotype. The V gene is TRBV11-2, the J gene TRBJ2-7; D gene unclear. Germline V CDR1 and CDR2: SGHAT, FQNNGV. V lost 1 base to trimming and J lost 5 bases, with 6 bases between them. CDR3 length: 12 amino acids. The CDR3 DNA reads as TGTGCCAGCAGCTTAGTAAGTCACGAGCAGTACTTC. This encodes CASSLVSHEQYF.

A few counts support this clonotype. The rearrangement uses TRBV7-2 and TRBJ1-3, with D perhaps TRBD1 (6 bases). This CDR3 has 16 residues. Germline loops: CDR1 SGHTA, CDR2 FQGNSA. V was clipped by 0 bases and J by 0 bases, with 9 bases between them. The CDR3 coding sequence is TGTGCCAGCAGCTTAGCTGGGGGCAACTCTGGAAACACCATATATTTT. Protein sequence: CASSLAGGNSGNTIYF.

This clonotype showed up many times. The rearrangement links TRBV6-5 to TRBJ2-4; D unclear. Per germline, CDR1 MNHEY and CDR2 SVGAGI. The CDR3 sequence is 14 residues long. Trimming removed 2 bases from V and 4 bases from J, with 9 bases in between. CDR3 nucleotide sequence: TGTGCCAGCAGTTACGACCGACTGAAAAACATTCAGTACTTC. Protein sequence: CASSYDRLKNIQYF.

This clonotype was recorded a few times. The chain has TRBV12-3 or TRBV12-4 and TRBJ2-2, with a tentative D call TRBD1 (5 bases). Between the trimmed V and J ends, which lost 7 bases and 6 bases, there was a span of 18 bases. CDR3 length: 15 amino acids. CDR3 region: CASTLFRGRAGELFF. The CDR3 DNA follows: TGTGCCAGCACCCTTTTTAGGGGAAGGGCCGGGGAGCTGTTTTTT.

This clonotype appeared many times. CDR3 sequence reads: CATSDTDGVLYNEQFF. In DNA form, the CDR3 reads TGTGCCACCAGTGACACCGACGGGGTTTTATACAATGAGCAGTTCTTC. The chain has TRBV24-1 and TRBJ2-1; D might be TRBD2 (5 bases). The CDR3 is 16 residues long. CDR1 is KGHDR and CDR2 is SFDVKD in the germline V gene. V was trimmed by 4 bases and J by 4 bases, leaving 16 bases between them.

This clonotype was recorded many times. The chain uses TRBV3-1 and TRBJ2-3, with TRBD2 identical over 11 bases. Germline V gives CDR1 LGHDT, CDR2 YNNKEL (reference sequence). The V segment lost 3 bases and the J segment 2 bases; nucleotides outside the gene matches: 4. The CDR3 runs 16 residues. The CDR3, as DNA: TGTGCCAGCAGCCAGGGGACTAGCGGTAACACAGATACGCAGTATTTT. As protein: CASSQGTSGNTDTQYF.

This clonotype was recorded a few times. The V gene is TRBV20-1, the J gene TRBJ1-5; 9 bases are a match to TRBD1. With 3 bases clipped from V and 5 bases from J, the junction kept 8 bases outside the gene matches. The CDR3 contains 15 residues. The V gene's germline CDR1 is DFQATT and CDR2 SNEGSKA (reference sequence). The CDR3 DNA follows: TGCAGTGCTAGTTTGACAGGGGGACATCATCAGCCCCAGCATTTT. Translated: CSASLTGGHHQPQHF.

The chain couples TRBV5-1 to TRBJ2-5; D is ambiguous. V gave up 2 bases and J gave up 5 bases, with 16 bases separating them. From germline, CDR1 is SGHRS and CDR2 YFSETQ. CDR3 length equals 15 residues. As DNA, the CDR3 is TGCGCCAGCAGCTTTGGGATCACGAAGGTGGAGACCCAGTACTTC. Translation gives CASSFGITKVETQYF.

This clonotype was detected many times. The chain couples TRBV29-1 to TRBJ2-1, with D tentatively TRBD2 (6 bases). The ends were cut back, 4 bases at V and 10 bases at J, with 20 bases in the middle. Looked up from germline, CDR1 is SQVTM and CDR2 is ANQGSEA. CDR3 length: 14 amino acids. The CDR3 loop is CSVVRGTDGGEQFF. CDR3 DNA sequence: TGCAGCGTTGTCCGGGGGACCGACGGTGGGGAGCAGTTCTTC.